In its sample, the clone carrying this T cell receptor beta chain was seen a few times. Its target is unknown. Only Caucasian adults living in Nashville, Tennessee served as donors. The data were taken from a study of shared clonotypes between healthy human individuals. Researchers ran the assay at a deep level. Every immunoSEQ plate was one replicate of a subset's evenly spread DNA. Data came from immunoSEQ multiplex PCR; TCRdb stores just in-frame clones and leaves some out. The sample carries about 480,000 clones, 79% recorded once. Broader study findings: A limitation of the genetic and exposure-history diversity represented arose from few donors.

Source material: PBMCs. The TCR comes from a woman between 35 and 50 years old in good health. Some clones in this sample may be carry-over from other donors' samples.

The CDR3 here is CASTPDWASGGYTF. The CDR3 DNA reads as TGTGCCAGCACCCCGGATTGGGCCTCGGGGGGCTACACCTTC. This chain uses TRBV7-2 with TRBJ1-2, with no clear D. Trimming left V 7 bases short and J 8 bases short, with 20 bases between. Germline V gene data show CDR1 as SGHTA and CDR2 as FQGNSA. CDR3 length: 14 amino acids.